The rows below give T cell receptor beta chains drawn from one sample of a study of blood T cell repertoires in COVID-19. Assay: immunoSEQ multiplex PCR; the TCRdb copy retains only in-frame clones and omits some. The data show more than 40,000 clones, around 90% seen once. The sample taken for sequencing was peripheral blood. The source is a middle-aged man with active COVID-19. Both conserved end residues are part of each CDR3. D genes are given only for firm matches. Size is stated for part of the rows, as once, few or many counts, or as a class when the clone is expanded.

v_call	d_call	j_call	clone_size	cdr3_aa	cdr3_nt
TRBV2	-	TRBJ2-3	-	CASNQYTDTQYF	TGTGCCAGCAATCAGTACACAGATACGCAGTATTTT
TRBV5-4	TRBD1	TRBJ2-3	few	CASRLDRGFTDTQYF	TGTGCCAGCAGGTTAGACAGGGGGTTTACAGATACGCAGTATTTT
TRBV6-1	TRBD1	TRBJ1-5	-	CASSDGTGLWGNQPQHF	TGTGCCAGCAGTGATGGGACAGGGCTTTGGGGCAATCAGCCCCAGCATTTT
TRBV14	TRBD1	TRBJ1-6	-	CASSQDRGLSPLHF	TGTGCCAGCAGCCAAGACAGGGGGCTGTCACCCCTCCACTTT
TRBV4-2	TRBD2	TRBJ2-1	-	CASSQSERAGGPNEQFF	TGTGCCAGCAGCCAATCCGAGCGGGCGGGAGGGCCTAATGAGCAGTTCTTC
TRBV5-1	-	TRBJ2-2	medium-sized	CASSPSADTGELFF	TGCGCCAGCAGCCCTTCCGCGGACACCGGGGAGCTGTTTTTT
TRBV6-2/TRBV6-3	-	TRBJ2-1	-	CASSEGLEQFF	TGTGCCAGCAGTGAGGGACTCGAGCAGTTCTTC
TRBV5-1	-	TRBJ2-3	-	CASSFRRYLTDTQYF	TGCGCCAGCAGCTTCCGGAGGTACCTCACAGATACGCAGTATTTT
TRBV5-4	-	TRBJ1-1	-	CASSPPVGRVNTEAFF	TGTGCCAGCAGCCCCCCCGTGGGCAGGGTGAACACTGAAGCTTTCTTT
TRBV29-1	TRBD2	TRBJ2-3	-	CSVAGLAGDTQYF	TGCAGCGTTGCCGGACTAGCGGGAGATACGCAGTATTTT
TRBV6-5	TRBD2	TRBJ2-2	few	CASSLGLAGTGELFF	TGTGCCTCAAGTTTGGGACTAGCCGGCACCGGGGAGCTGTTTTTT
TRBV5-1	-	TRBJ1-1	-	CASSLVTGNTEAFF	TGCGCCAGCAGCTTGGTCACAGGGAACACTGAAGCTTTCTTT
TRBV7-8	TRBD1	TRBJ2-1	-	CASTALDRGLYNEQFF	TGTGCCAGCACCGCACTGGACAGGGGGTTATACAATGAGCAGTTCTTC
TRBV11-2	TRBD2	TRBJ2-7	-	CASSLGGAREGYEQYF	TGTGCCAGCAGCTTAGGTGGGGCGCGGGAGGGCTACGAGCAGTACTTC
TRBV9	-	TRBJ2-5	once	CASWAGSETQYF	TGTGCCAGCTGGGCGGGGTCAGAGACCCAGTACTTC
TRBV9	TRBD1	TRBJ1-2	once	CASSGTGVPYGYTF	TGTGCCAGCAGCGGCACAGGGGTTCCCTATGGCTACACCTTC
TRBV19	TRBD1	TRBJ1-3	once	CASRSGTGFGNTIYF	TGTGCCAGTAGAAGTGGGACAGGGTTCGGAAACACCATATATTTT
TRBV5-4	-	TRBJ2-6	-	CASSLGGSGANVLTF	TGTGCCAGCAGCTTAGGGGGCTCTGGGGCCAACGTCCTGACTTTC
TRBV6-5	-	TRBJ2-3	-	CASSLVAASTDTQYF	TGTGCCAGCAGTTTAGTAGCGGCGAGCACAGATACGCAGTATTTT
TRBV24-1	-	TRBJ2-5	-	CATSDSGQETQYF	TGTGCCACCAGTGATTCGGGGCAAGAGACCCAGTACTTC
TRBV6-4	-	TRBJ1-2	-	CASSPGEAYGYTF	TGTGCCAGCAGTCCCGGGGAAGCCTATGGCTACACCTTC
TRBV20-1	-	TRBJ2-2	-	CSASGGVGTGELFF	TGCAGTGCTAGTGGTGGAGTGGGCACCGGGGAGCTGTTTTTT
TRBV5-4	TRBD1	TRBJ1-2	-	CASSPGGQANNYGYTF	TGTGCCAGCAGCCCGGGGGGACAGGCAAATAACTATGGCTACACCTTC
TRBV7-2	-	TRBJ2-7	-	CASSLGLKRGEQYF	TGTGCCAGCAGCTTAGGACTAAAGCGTGGCGAGCAGTACTTC
TRBV7-9	TRBD1	TRBJ2-7	-	CASSSPRDSEQYF	TGTGCCAGCAGCTCCCCCCGGGACAGTGAGCAGTACTTC